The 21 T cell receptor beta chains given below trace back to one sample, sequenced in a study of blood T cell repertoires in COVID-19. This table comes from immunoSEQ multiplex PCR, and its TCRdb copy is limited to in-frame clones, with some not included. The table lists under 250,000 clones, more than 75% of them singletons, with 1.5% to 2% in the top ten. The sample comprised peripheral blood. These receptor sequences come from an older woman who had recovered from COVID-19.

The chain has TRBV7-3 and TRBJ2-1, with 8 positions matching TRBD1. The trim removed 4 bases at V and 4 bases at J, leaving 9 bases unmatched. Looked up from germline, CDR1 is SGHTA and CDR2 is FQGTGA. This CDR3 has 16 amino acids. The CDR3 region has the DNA TGTGCCAGCAGCTCCCCTGCAGGGGGCGCTTACAATGAGCAGTTCTTC. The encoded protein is CASSSPAGGAYNEQFF.

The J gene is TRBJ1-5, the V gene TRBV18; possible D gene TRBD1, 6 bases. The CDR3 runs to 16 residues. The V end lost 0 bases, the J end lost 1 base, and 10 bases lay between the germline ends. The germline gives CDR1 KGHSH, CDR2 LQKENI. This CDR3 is CASSPPAGTSNQPQHF. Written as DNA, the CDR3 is TGTGCCAGCTCACCACCGGCAGGGACAAGCAATCAGCCCCAGCATTTT.

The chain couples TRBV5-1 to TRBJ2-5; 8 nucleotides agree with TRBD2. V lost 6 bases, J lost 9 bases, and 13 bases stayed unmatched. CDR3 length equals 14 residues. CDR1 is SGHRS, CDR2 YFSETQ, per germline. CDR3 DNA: TGCGCCAGCAAAGAGCGGGGGCCCGCAGGGGCCCAGTACTTC. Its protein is CASKERGPAGAQYF.

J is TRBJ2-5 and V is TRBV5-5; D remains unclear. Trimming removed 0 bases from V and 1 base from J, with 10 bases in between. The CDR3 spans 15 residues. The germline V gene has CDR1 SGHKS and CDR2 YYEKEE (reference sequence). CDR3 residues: CASSLGYTSQETQYF. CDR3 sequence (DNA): TGTGCCAGCAGCTTGGGGTACACCAGCCAAGAGACCCAGTACTTC.

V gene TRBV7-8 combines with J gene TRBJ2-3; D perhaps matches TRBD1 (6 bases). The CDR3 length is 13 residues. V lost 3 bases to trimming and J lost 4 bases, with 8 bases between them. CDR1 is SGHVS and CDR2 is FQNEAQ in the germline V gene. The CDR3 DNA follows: TGTGCCAGCAGCTTGGACAGATCAGATACGCAGTATTTT. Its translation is CASSLDRSDTQYF.

The DNA for the CDR3 is TGTGCCAGTAGTATCGACAGGGGGAGGGAGCAGTTCTTC. The encoded protein is CASSIDRGREQFF. V gene TRBV19 combines with J gene TRBJ2-1; 9 nucleotides align to TRBD1. The germline V gene encodes CDR1 LNHDA and CDR2 SQIVND (reference sequence). The junction had 4 bases not matched to a gene; V was cut back by 3 bases and J by 10 bases. This CDR3 has 13 residues.

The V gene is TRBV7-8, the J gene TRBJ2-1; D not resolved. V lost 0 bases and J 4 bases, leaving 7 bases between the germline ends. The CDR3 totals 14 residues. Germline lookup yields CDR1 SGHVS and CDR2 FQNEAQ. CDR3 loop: CASSLANSYNEQFF. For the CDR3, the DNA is TGTGCCAGCAGCTTAGCTAACAGTTACAATGAGCAGTTCTTC.

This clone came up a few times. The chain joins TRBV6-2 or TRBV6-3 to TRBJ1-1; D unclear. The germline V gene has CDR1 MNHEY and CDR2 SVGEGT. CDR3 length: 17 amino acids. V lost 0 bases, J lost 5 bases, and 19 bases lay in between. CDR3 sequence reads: CASSYSSVSPTGTEAFF. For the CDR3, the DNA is TGTGCCAGCAGTTACTCGTCAGTCAGCCCAACGGGGACTGAAGCTTTCTTT.

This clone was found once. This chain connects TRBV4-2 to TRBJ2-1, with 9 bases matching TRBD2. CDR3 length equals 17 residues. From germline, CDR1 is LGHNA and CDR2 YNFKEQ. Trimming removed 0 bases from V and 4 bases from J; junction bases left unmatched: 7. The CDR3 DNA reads TGTGCCAGCAGCCAAGACCCAGCGGGGGGCGGGTACAATGAGCAGTTCTTC. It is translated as CASSQDPAGGGYNEQFF.

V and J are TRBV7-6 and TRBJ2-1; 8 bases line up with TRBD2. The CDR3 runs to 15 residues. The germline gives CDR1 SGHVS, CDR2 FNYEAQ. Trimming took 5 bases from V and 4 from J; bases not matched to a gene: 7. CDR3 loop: CASSPLGGGYNEQFF. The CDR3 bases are TGTGCCAGCAGCCCCCTGGGCGGGGGGTACAATGAGCAGTTCTTC.

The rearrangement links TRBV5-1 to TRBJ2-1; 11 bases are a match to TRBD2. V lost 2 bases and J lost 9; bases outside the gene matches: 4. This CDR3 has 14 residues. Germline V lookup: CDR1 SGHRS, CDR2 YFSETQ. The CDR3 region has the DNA TGCGCCAGCAGCTTAACGCTAGCGGGGGGTGAGCAGTTCTTC. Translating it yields CASSLTLAGGEQFF. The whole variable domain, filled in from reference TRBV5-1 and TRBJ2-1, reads KAGVTQTPRYLIKTRGQQVTLSCSPISGHRSVSWYQQTPGQGLQFLFEYFSETQRNKGNFPGRFSGRQFSNSRSEMNVSTLELGDSALYLCASSLTLAGGEQFFGPGTRLTVL.

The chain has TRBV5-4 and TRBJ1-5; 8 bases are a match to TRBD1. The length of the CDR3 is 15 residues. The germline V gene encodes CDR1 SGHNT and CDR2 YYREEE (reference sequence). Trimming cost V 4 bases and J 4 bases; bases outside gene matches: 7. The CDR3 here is CASSPGTGLNQPQHF. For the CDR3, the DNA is TGTGCCAGCAGCCCCGGGACAGGCCTAAATCAGCCCCAGCATTTT.

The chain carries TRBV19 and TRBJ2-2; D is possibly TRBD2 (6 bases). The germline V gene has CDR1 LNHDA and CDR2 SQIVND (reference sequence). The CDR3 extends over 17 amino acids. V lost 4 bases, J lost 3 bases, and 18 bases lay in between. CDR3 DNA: TGTGCCAGTAGTAGCCCCATGGGGGGACTGGACACCGGGGAGCTGTTTTTT. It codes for CASSSPMGGLDTGELFF.

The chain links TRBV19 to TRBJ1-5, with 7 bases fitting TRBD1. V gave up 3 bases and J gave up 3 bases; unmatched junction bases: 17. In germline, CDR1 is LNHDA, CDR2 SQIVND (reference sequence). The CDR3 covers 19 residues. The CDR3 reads CASSMGKRIRGWSNQPQHF. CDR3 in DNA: TGTGCCAGTAGTATGGGGAAGAGGATCAGGGGGTGGTCCAATCAGCCCCAGCATTTT.

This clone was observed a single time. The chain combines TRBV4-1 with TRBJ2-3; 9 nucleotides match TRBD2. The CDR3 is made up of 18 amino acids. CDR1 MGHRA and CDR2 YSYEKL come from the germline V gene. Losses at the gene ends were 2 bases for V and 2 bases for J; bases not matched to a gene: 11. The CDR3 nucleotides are TGCGCCAGCAGCCAATATCCAGGGCGGGGGGGAATCACAGATACGCAGTATTTT. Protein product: CASSQYPGRGGITDTQYF.

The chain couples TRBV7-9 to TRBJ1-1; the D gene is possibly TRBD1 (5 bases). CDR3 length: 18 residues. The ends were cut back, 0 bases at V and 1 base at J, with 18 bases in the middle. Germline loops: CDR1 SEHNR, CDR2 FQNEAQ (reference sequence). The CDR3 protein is CASSLASGGGTRNTEAFF. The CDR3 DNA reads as TGTGCCAGCAGCTTAGCGTCTGGGGGGGGTACCCGGAACACTGAAGCTTTCTTT.

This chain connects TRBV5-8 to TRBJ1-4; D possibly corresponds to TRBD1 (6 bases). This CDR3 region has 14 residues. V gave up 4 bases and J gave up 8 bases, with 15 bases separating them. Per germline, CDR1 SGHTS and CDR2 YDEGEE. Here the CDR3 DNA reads TGTGCCAGCAGCCACAGGGTTAGTTGGGAAAAACTGTTTTTT. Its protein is CASSHRVSWEKLFF.

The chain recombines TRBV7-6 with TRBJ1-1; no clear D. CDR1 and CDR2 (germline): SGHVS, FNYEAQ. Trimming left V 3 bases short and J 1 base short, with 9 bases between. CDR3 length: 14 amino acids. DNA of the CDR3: TGTGCCAGCAGCTTGATAGACTCGAACACTGAAGCTTTCTTT. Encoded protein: CASSLIDSNTEAFF.

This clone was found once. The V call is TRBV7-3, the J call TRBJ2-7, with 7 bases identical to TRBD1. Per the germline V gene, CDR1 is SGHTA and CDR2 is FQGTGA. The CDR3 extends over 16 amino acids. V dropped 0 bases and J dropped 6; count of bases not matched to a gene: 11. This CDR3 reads CASSLTRETGYGEQYF. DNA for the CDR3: TGTGCCAGCAGCTTAACGAGGGAGACAGGGTACGGCGAGCAGTACTTC.

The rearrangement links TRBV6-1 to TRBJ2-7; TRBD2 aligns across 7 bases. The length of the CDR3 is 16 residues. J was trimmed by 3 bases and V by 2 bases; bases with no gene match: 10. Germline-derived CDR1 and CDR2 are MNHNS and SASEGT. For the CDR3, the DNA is TGTGCCAGCAGTGAAAGGGCGGGGGAGGAGGGCTACGAGCAGTACTTC. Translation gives CASSERAGEEGYEQYF.

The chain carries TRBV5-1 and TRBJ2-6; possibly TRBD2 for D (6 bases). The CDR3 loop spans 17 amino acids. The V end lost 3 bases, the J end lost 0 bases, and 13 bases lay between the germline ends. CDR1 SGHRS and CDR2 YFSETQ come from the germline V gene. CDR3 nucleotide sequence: TGCGCCAGCAGCTGGACGGGAGCTAGCTCTGGGGCCAACGTCCTGACTTTC. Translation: CASSWTGASSGANVLTF.